This TCR beta chain was profiled in a study of blood T cell repertoires in COVID-19. Overall study context: PBMCs, B-cell-depleted T cells, or T cells provided the cDNA or gDNA that made up the material.

Some clones are missing from TCRdb's copy, which holds only in-frame ones; the method was immunoSEQ multiplex PCR. Among approximately 190,000 clones listed, about 88% were seen once. V shed 6 bases, J shed 7 bases, and the junction held 13 bases outside the gene matches. CDR3 length: 15 residues. Germline assignment: CDR1 MNHEY and CDR2 SVGAGI. The chain links TRBV6-5 to TRBJ2-7, with 9 bases aligning to TRBD1. The material sequenced was peripheral blood. The receptor was isolated from a woman between 40 and 50 years old who had recovered from COVID-19. The CDR3 nucleotides read TGTGCCAGCAGAGAGCCGGGACAGGGATCTAGGGAGCAGTACTTC. The encoded protein is CASREPGQGSREQYF.